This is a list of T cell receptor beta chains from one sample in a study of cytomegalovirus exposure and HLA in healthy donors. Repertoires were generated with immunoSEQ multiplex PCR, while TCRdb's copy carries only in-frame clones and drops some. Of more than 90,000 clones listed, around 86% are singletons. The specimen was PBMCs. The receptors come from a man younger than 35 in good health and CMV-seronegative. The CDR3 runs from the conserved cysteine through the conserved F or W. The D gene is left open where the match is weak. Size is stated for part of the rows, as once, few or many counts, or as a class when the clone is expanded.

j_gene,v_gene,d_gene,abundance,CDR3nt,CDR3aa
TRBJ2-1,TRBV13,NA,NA,TGTGCCAGCAGCCCCGCGGGGGCTGGCTACAATGAGCAGTTCTTC,CASSPAGAGYNEQFF
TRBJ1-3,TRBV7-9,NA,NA,TGTGCCAGCAGCCAAAGTGCGGGGTCGACTGGAAACACCATATATTTT,CASSQSAGSTGNTIYF
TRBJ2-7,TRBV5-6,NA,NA,TGTGCCAGCAGCTTGGGACAGACCTCATTGCACGAGCAGTACTTC,CASSLGQTSLHEQYF
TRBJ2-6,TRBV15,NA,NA,TGTGCCACCAGCAGAGGAGACAGCTCCGGGGCCAACGTCCTGACTTTC,CATSRGDSSGANVLTF
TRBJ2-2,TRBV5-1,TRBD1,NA,TGCGCCAGCAGCCCAGGGGGAGGGGAGCTGTTTTTT,CASSPGGGELFF
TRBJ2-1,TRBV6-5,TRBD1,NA,TGTGCCAGCAGGTCCGGGACAGGGAGCAATGAGCAGTTCTTC,CASRSGTGSNEQFF
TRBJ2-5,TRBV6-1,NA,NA,TGTGCCAGCAGTGGACAGCATAATCAAGAGACCCAGTACTTC,CASSGQHNQETQYF
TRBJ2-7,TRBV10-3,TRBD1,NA,TGTGCCATCAGTGAGTTGAGGACAGGGAGAGCCTACGAGCAGTACTTC,CAISELRTGRAYEQYF
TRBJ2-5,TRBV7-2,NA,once,TGTGCCAGCAGCTTACGGTGGCAGGACAACCAAGAGACCCAGTACTTC,CASSLRWQDNQETQYF
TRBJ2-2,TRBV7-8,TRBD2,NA,TGTGCCAGCAGCTGGACTAGCGAGGGCGGGGAGCTGTTTTTT,CASSWTSEGGELFF
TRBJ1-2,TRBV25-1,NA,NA,TGTGCCAGCAGAAGAGGGGGGGGCAACTATGGCTACACCTTC,CASRRGGGNYGYTF
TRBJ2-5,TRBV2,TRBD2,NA,TGTGCCAGCAGTGCGGCTAGCGGTCCGGGAGAGACCCAGTACTTC,CASSAASGPGETQYF
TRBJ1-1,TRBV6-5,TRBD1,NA,TGTGCCAGCAGTTGGGACAGCCAAACCGTGAACACTGAAGCTTTCTTT,CASSWDSQTVNTEAFF
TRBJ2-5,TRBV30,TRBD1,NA,TGTGCCTGGAACCTACAGGGGGGCGGAAAGACCCAGTACTTC,CAWNLQGGGKTQYF
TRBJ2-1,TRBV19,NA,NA,TGTGCCAGCAGTACCCAGGCATACAATGAGCAGTTCTTC,CASSTQAYNEQFF
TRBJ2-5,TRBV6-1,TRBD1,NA,TGTGCCAGCAGTGAAGAGACAGGGGGGAGTGAGACCCAGTACTTC,CASSEETGGSETQYF
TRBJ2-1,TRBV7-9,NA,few,TGTGCCAGCGCCGACCGACAGCTCAATGAGCAGTTCTTC,CASADRQLNEQFF
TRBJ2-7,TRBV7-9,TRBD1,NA,TGTGCCAGTCTCGATCAACAGGGGGAAACCTACGAGCAGTACTTC,CASLDQQGETYEQYF
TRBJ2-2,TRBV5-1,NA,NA,TGCGCCAGCAGCTTTCTCGGTCATTATGAGGCCGGGGAGCTGTTTTTT,CASSFLGHYEAGELFF
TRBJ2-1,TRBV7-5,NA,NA,TGTGCCAGAAGCCCAGAGGAGCGGGGGGGGGTGAATGAGCAGTTCTTC,CARSPEERGGVNEQFF
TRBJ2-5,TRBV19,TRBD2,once,TGTGCCAGTAGTATAGGGACTAGCGGAGGTATGGAGACCCAGTACTTC,CASSIGTSGGMETQYF
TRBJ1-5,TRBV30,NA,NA,TGTGCCTGGAGGGACAGCCTCAATCAGCCCCAGCATTTT,CAWRDSLNQPQHF
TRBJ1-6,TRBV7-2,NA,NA,TGTGCCAGCGGAGAAGGGAGCTCCTATAATTCACCCCTCCACTTT,CASGEGSSYNSPLHF
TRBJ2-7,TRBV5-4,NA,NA,TGTGCCAGCAGCCCCGGGTTTTCCACCTACGAGCAGTACTTC,CASSPGFSTYEQYF
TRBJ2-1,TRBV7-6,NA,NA,TGTGCCAGCAGCCCCTCTTACAATGAGCAGTTCTTC,CASSPSYNEQFF
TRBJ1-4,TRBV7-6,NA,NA,TGTGCCAGCAGCTTAGCACGGACAAGACTTGAAAAACTGTTTTTT,CASSLARTRLEKLFF
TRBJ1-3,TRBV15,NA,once,TGTGCCACCAGCAGAGGACAGTCCTCTGGAAACACCATATATTTT,CATSRGQSSGNTIYF
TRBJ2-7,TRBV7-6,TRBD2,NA,TGTGCCAGCAGCACCCCACAGAGCGGGGGCCCCTACGAGCAGTACTTC,CASSTPQSGGPYEQYF
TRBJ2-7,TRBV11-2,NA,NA,TGTGCCAGCAGCCGACCGGGACTCGCATCCTACGAGCAGTACTTC,CASSRPGLASYEQYF
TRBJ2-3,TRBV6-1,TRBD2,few,TGTGCCAGCAGACTAGCGGGGGGGCGCACAGATACGCAGTATTTT,CASRLAGGRTDTQYF
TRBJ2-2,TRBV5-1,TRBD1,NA,TGCGCCAGCAGGACCGGGACAGGGGCGGCCGGGGAGCTGTTTTTT,CASRTGTGAAGELFF
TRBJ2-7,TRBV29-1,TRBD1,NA,TGCAGCGCACGGACAGGGAGCTCCTACGAGCAGTACTTC,CSARTGSSYEQYF
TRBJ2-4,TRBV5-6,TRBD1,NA,TGTGCCAGCAGCTTGTCGGGGACAGAAGAAAACATTCAGTACTTC,CASSLSGTEENIQYF
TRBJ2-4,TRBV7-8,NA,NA,TGTGCCAGCTCGGAGGACCTAGCCAAAAACATTCAGTACTTC,CASSEDLAKNIQYF
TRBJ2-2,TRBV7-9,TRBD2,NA,TGTGCCAGCAGCTTAGAGTTAGCGGGAGGAGGCACCGGGGAGCTGTTTTTT,CASSLELAGGGTGELFF
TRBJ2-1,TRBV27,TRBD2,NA,TGTGCCAGCAGTTTGGCGCTAGCGGGAGGTCCCACCTACAATGAGCAGTTCTTC,CASSLALAGGPTYNEQFF
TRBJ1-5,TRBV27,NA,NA,TGTGCCAGCAGTTGGGGCAAGGGAGGACCCCAGCATTTT,CASSWGKGGPQHF
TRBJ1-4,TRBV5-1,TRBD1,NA,TGCGCCAGCAGCCTGTTTATATCGCCCGGACAGGGGGTTACCCAGGCAACTAATGAAAAACTGTTTTTT,CASSLFISPGQGVTQATNEKLFF
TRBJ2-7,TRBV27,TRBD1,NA,TGTGCCAGCAGTTTACTGGGTGGGACAGGGATCGAGCAGTACTTC,CASSLLGGTGIEQYF
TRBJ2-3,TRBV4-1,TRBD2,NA,TGCGCCAGCAGCCAAAGACTAGCGGGTGTGGGCACAGATACGCAGTATTTT,CASSQRLAGVGTDTQYF
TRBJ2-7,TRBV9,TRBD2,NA,TGTGCCAGCAGCGTAGAAGCGGGAGAGGTCTACGAGCAGTACTTC,CASSVEAGEVYEQYF
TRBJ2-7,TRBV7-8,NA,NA,TGTGCCAGCAGCTTAGCTCCAGACTACGAGCAGTACTTC,CASSLAPDYEQYF
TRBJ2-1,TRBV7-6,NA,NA,TGTGCCAGCAGCTTCAACTTCGGTGAGCAGTTCTTC,CASSFNFGEQFF
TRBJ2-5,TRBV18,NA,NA,TGTGCCAGCTCACCATTCAGGGAGACCCAGTACTTC,CASSPFRETQYF
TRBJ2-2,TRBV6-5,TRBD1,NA,TGTGCCAGTAAGACAGGGTACACCGGGGAGCTGTTTTTT,CASKTGYTGELFF
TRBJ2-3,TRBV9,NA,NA,TGTGCCAGCAGCAAATCGGGACTCAGCACAGATACGCAGTATTTT,CASSKSGLSTDTQYF
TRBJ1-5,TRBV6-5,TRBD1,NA,TGTGCCAGCAGTCAACAGGGGGGCCACAATCAGCCCCAGCATTTT,CASSQQGGHNQPQHF
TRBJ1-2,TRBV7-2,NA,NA,TGTGCCAGCAGCTTAGTTAGGCAGGCTACCAACTATGGCTACACCTTC,CASSLVRQATNYGYTF
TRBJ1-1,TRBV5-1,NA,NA,TGCGCCAGCAGCGCACAGACAGGCGGCTACACTGAAGCTTTCTTT,CASSAQTGGYTEAFF
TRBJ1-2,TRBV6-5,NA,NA,TGTGCCAGCACCCAGGGACTTTTAGGTTATGGCTACACCTTC,CASTQGLLGYGYTF
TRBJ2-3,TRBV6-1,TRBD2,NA,TGTGCCAGCAGTGCCAGCGGGAGAGTAGATACGCAGTATTTT,CASSASGRVDTQYF
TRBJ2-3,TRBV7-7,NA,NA,TGTGCTAGCAGCTTACTGGGCACTCAAGATACGCAGTATTTT,CASSLLGTQDTQYF
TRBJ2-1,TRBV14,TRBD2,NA,TGTGCCAGCAGCCGACTGACTAGCGGGGTTCTCAATGAGCAGTTCTTC,CASSRLTSGVLNEQFF
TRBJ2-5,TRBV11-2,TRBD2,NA,TGTGCCAGCAGCTCCACCCGGACTAGCGGGAGCCGAGAGACCCAGTACTTC,CASSSTRTSGSRETQYF
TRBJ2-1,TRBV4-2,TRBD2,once,TGTGCCAGCAGCCAAGCGGGACTAGCGGGAGAGGGAGATGAGCAGTTCTTC,CASSQAGLAGEGDEQFF
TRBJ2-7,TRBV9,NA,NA,TGTGCCAGCAGCGTAGGAGGCAGTCCGGAGCAGTACTTC,CASSVGGSPEQYF
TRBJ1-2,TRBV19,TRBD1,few,TGTGCCAGTACAGACAGGGGGGCCCTCTATGGCTACACCTTC,CASTDRGALYGYTF
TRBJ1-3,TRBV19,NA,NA,TGTGCCACAAACAGGGACTCTGGAAACACCATATATTTT,CATNRDSGNTIYF
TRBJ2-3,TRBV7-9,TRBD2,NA,TGTGCCAGCAGCCCAAGCGGGAGAACCACAGATACGCAGTATTTT,CASSPSGRTTDTQYF